This entry features one T cell receptor (beta chain) sequence. These data originate in a study of control samples from healthy donors and cancer patients. Assay used: immunoSEQ multiplex PCR; TCRdb lists only in-frame clones, some missing. The sample lists roughly 52,000 clones; roughly 95% were seen once. Deletions cut 1 base from V and 1 base from J, with 20 bases between. Germline lookup yields CDR1 SGHDN and CDR2 FVKESK. This CDR3 has 18 residues. The sample taken for sequencing was blood. The TCR sequence derives from a man between 25 and 39 years old in good health. The J gene is TRBJ2-7, the V gene TRBV14; TRBD1 or TRBD2 may be the D gene (5 bases each). The DNA of the CDR3 is TGTGCCAGCAGCCAAGTACGACTTGTGTCAGAGGGGTCCTACGAGCAGTACTTC. Encoded protein: CASSQVRLVSEGSYEQYF.